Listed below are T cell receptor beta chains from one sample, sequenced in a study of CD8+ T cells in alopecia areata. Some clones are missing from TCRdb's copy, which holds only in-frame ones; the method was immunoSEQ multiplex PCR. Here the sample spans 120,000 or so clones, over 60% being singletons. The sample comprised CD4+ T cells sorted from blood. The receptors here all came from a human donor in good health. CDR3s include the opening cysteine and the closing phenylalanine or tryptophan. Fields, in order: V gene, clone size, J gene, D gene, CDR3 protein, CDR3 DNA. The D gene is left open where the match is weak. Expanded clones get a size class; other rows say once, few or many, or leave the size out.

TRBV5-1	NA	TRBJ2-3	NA	CASSPGGAQVTDTQYF	TGCGCCAGCAGCCCCGGAGGAGCGCAGGTGACAGATACGCAGTATTTT
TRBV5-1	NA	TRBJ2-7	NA	CASSLQGTGDEQYF	TGCGCCAGCAGCTTACAGGGGACGGGGGACGAGCAGTACTTC
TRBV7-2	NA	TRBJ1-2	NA	CASSLDDYRASYGYTF	TGTGCCAGCAGCTTGGACGATTACAGGGCCAGCTATGGCTACACCTTC
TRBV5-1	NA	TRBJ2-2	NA	CASSPTDPGELFF	TGCGCCAGCAGCCCTACAGATCCCGGGGAGCTGTTTTTT
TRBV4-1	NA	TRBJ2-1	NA	CASSQDRGVYNEQFF	TGCGCCAGCAGCCAAGACAGGGGAGTCTACAATGAGCAGTTCTTC
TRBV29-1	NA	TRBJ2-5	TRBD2	CSVRGGGRQETQYF	TGCAGCGTGCGGGGCGGGGGGCGCCAAGAGACCCAGTACTTC
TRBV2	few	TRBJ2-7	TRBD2	CASSVVAGALGQYF	TGTGCCAGCAGTGTGGTAGCGGGAGCCCTTGGGCAGTACTTC
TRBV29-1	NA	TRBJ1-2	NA	CSVVAGLVTF	TGCAGCGTTGTAGCGGGATTGGTCACCTTC
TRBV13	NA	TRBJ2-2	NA	CASSLPTQANTGELFF	TGTGCCAGCAGCTTACCGACACAAGCGAACACCGGGGAGCTGTTTTTT
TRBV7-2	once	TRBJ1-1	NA	CASSPRGGRFTEAFF	TGTGCCAGCAGCCCCCGGGGGGGCAGGTTCACTGAAGCTTTCTTT
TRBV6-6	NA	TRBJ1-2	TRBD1	CASSYQGQGAGYTF	TGTGCCAGCAGTTACCAGGGACAGGGGGCTGGCTACACCTTC
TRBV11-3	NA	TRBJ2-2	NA	CASSLGGKVPGELFF	TGTGCCAGCAGCTTAGGAGGGAAAGTGCCCGGGGAGCTGTTTTTT
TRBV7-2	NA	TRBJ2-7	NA	CASSYGRRGRYEQYF	TGTGCCAGCAGCTACGGGCGCAGGGGAAGGTACGAGCAGTACTTC
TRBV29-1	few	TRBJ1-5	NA	CSVVPDGNQPQHF	TGCAGCGTTGTACCTGATGGCAATCAGCCCCAGCATTTT
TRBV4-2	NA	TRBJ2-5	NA	CASSQEPGTGLAQYF	TGTGCCAGCAGCCAAGAACCCGGGACTGGTCTGGCCCAGTACTTC
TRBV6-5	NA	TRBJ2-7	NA	CATVGVRYEQYF	TGTGCCACTGTCGGGGTACGCTACGAGCAGTACTTC
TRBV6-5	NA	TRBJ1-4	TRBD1	CASKPTGTSEKLFF	TGTGCCAGCAAACCGACAGGGACCTCTGAAAAACTGTTTTTT
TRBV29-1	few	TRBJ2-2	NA	CSGRESGELFF	TGCAGCGGCAGGGAGTCCGGGGAGCTGTTTTTT
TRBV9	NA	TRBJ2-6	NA	CASRGPQRSGANVLTF	TGTGCCAGCAGGGGACCTCAGCGCTCTGGGGCCAACGTCCTGACTTTC
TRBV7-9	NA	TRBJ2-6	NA	CASSLRVPNVLTF	TGTGCCAGCAGCTTAAGGGTCCCCAACGTCCTGACTTTC
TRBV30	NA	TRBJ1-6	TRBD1	CAWSGLRDRRYSPLHF	TGTGCCTGGAGTGGTTTGCGGGACAGAAGATATTCACCCCTCCACTTT
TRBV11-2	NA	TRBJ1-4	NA	CASIREGVKGLDTNEKLFF	TGTGCCAGCATCCGCGAGGGGGTTAAGGGTTTGGACACTAATGAAAAACTGTTTTTT
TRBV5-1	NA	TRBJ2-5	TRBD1	CASSPTGRQETQYF	TGCGCCAGCAGTCCGACAGGGCGGCAAGAGACCCAGTACTTC
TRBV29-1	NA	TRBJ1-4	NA	CSVDSYREAKLFF	TGCAGCGTTGACTCTTACAGGGAGGCAAAACTGTTTTTT
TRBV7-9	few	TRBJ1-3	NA	CASVDGRVSGNTIYF	TGTGCCAGCGTCGACGGCAGGGTCTCTGGAAACACCATATATTTT
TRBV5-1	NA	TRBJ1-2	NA	CASSPYRTDSDGYTF	TGCGCCAGCAGCCCATATAGGACAGACTCGGATGGCTACACCTTC
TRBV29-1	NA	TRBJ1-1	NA	CSATGQLNTEAFF	TGCAGCGCGACGGGACAACTGAACACTGAAGCTTTCTTT
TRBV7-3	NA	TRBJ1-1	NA	CASSSTEGTEAFF	TGTGCCAGCAGCTCGACCGAGGGCACTGAAGCTTTCTTT
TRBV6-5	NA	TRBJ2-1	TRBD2	CASSYSSNSGNEQFF	TGTGCCAGCAGTTACTCGAGTAATAGCGGGAATGAGCAGTTCTTC
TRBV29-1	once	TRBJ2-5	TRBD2	CSGGGETQYF	TGCAGCGGCGGGGGGGAGACCCAGTACTTC
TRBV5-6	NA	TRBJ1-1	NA	CASSLQLNTEAFF	TGTGCCAGCAGCTTACAGTTGAACACTGAAGCTTTCTTT
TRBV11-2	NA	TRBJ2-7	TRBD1	CASSRWDRGFSYEQYF	TGTGCCAGCAGCCGGTGGGACAGGGGATTCTCCTACGAGCAGTACTTC
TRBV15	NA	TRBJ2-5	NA	CATKKGGQETQYF	TGTGCCACCAAGAAGGGGGGCCAAGAGACCCAGTACTTC
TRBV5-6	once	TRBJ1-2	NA	CASSLRARGYTF	TGTGCCAGCAGCTTAAGGGCTCGGGGCTACACCTTC
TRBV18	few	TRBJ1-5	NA	CASSPGWGSNQPQHF	TGTGCCAGCTCACCCGGGTGGGGGAGCAATCAGCCCCAGCATTTT
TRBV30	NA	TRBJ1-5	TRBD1	CAWSAGGGEQPQHF	TGTGCCTGGAGTGCTGGAGGGGGCGAGCAGCCCCAGCATTTT
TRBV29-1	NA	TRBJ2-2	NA	CSVGAAGTGELFF	TGCAGCGTTGGGGCAGCCGGCACCGGGGAGCTGTTTTTT
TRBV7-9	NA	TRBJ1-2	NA	CASSAHGARGYGYTF	TGTGCCAGCAGCGCGCACGGGGCGCGGGGCTATGGCTACACCTTC
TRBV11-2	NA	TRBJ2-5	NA	CASSLEGRQETQYF	TGTGCCAGCAGCTTAGAAGGTCGGCAAGAGACCCAGTACTTC
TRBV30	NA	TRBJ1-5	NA	CAWSYQGYSNQPQHF	TGTGCCTGGAGTTACCAGGGCTATAGCAATCAGCCCCAGCATTTT
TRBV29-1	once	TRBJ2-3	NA	CSVLQGGVSVGTQYF	TGCAGCGTTCTCCAGGGGGGTGTTTCGGTTGGTACGCAGTATTTT
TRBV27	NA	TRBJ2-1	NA	CASSFLGGSYNEQFF	TGTGCCAGCAGTTTTTTGGGGGGCTCCTACAATGAGCAGTTCTTC
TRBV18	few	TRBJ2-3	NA	CASSPSSVDTQYF	TGTGCCAGCTCACCTTCGTCGGTTGATACGCAGTATTTT
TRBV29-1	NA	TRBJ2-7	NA	CSVLDRSYEQYF	TGCAGCGTCTTGGACAGATCCTACGAGCAGTACTTC
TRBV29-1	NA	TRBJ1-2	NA	CSVVIPPYGYTF	TGCAGCGTTGTAATCCCGCCCTATGGCTACACCTTC
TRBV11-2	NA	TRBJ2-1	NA	CASSIGRDNEQFF	TGTGCCAGCAGCATTGGACGGGACAATGAGCAGTTCTTC
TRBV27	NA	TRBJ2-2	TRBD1	CASSWDRGAGELFF	TGTGCCAGCAGTTGGGACAGGGGTGCCGGGGAGCTGTTTTTT
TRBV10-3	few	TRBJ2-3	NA	CAISRDQGTDTQYF	TGTGCCATCAGCCGCGATCAGGGGACAGATACGCAGTATTTT
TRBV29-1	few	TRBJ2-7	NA	CSVGQTYEQYF	TGCAGCGTTGGACAGACCTACGAGCAGTACTTC
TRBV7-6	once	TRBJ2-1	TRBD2	CASSFSGKYNEQFF	TGTGCCAGCAGCTTCAGCGGGAAGTACAATGAGCAGTTCTTC
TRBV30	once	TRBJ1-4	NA	CAWSTGVFNEKLFF	TGTGCCTGGAGCACTGGGGTCTTTAATGAAAAACTGTTTTTT
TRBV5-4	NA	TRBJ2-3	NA	CASSPPVGTQYF	TGTGCCAGCAGTCCTCCAGTGGGTACGCAGTATTTT
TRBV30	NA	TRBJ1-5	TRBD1	CAWSQDRGHQPQHF	TGTGCCTGGAGTCAGGACAGGGGGCATCAGCCCCAGCATTTT